The TCR beta chain described here comes from a study of T cells in tumors after PD-1 blockade. Some clones are missing from TCRdb's copy, which holds only in-frame ones; the method was immunoSEQ multiplex PCR. This sample has roughly 33,000 clones, with roughly 73% found just once. Germline V gene data show CDR1 as MNHNS and CDR2 as SASEGT. V lost 2 bases to trimming and J lost 9 bases, with 11 bases between them. The CDR3 covers 13 residues. This chain links TRBV6-1 with TRBJ2-1, with a tentative D call TRBD2 (6 bases). The TCR comes from a human donor with basal cell carcinoma. The sequencing used PBMCs, collected before anti-PD-1 treatment. CDR3 region: CASSEFGGSEQFF. For the CDR3, the DNA is TGTGCCAGCAGTGAATTTGGGGGGAGTGAGCAGTTCTTC.